This TCR beta chain came from a study of regulatory T cells in long-lasting Graves disease. Time point denoted: newly diagnosed GD, antithyroid drugs for less than 3 months. TCR sequences were obtained from RNA taken from PBMCs. With iRepertoire HTBI primers and Arm-PCR of CDR3 regions, TCR beta libraries were built. From the multiplex PCR reads, TCRdb called clonotypes with MiXCR, one entry per CDR3 protein. The sample contains over 300,000 distinct CDR3 sequences, 15% to 19% of which appear only once. This clonotype was picked up many times. This receptor was identified in a female donor with Graves disease. Sequences were derived from peripheral blood mononuclear cells (PBMCs), sampled at new diagnosis, from a patient treated with antithyroid drugs.

The CDR3 nucleotides read TGTGCCAGCAGAAAAGGGACCGGGAACACCGGGGAGCTGTTTTTT. Translating gives CASRKGTGNTGELFF. The chain recombines TRBV3-1 with TRBJ2-2; D is perhaps TRBD1 or TRBD2 (5 bases each). Trimming stripped 6 bases from V and 1 base from J, with 12 bases between. The CDR3 spans 15 residues. Germline CDR1 and CDR2: LGHDT and YNNKEL (reference sequence).